This T cell receptor (beta chain) was sequenced for a study of cytotoxic CD8 clonotypes in ibrutinib-treated CLL. Data came from immunoSEQ multiplex PCR; TCRdb stores just in-frame clones and leaves some out. This table has about 76,000 clones, roughly 83% appearing once. The V gene's germline CDR1 is LNHDA and CDR2 SQIVND (reference sequence). The CDR3 is 16 residues long. Trimming took off 3 bases at V and 1 base at J, with 14 bases between the two ends. The J gene is TRBJ2-3, the V gene TRBV19, with unresolved D. This specimen was PBMCs, taken after 24 months of ibrutinib treatment. The sequence derives from a human donor with chronic lymphocytic leukemia. Here the CDR3 reads CASSMEPGVGTDTQYF. In DNA, the CDR3 is TGTGCCAGTAGTATGGAACCAGGCGTGGGCACAGATACGCAGTATTTT.